These 14 T cell receptor beta chains originate from one sample sequenced in a study of shared clonotypes between healthy human individuals. Profiling relied on immunoSEQ multiplex PCR, and the TCRdb table lists in-frame clones only, not all of them. The sample carries fewer than 3 million clones, under 95% recorded once. Sequences were obtained from naive CD4+ T cells from PBMCs. Subset meaning: CD45RA+ positively selected. The receptors shown here come from a man aged 18 to 35 in good health. Some clones in this sample may be carry-over from other donors' samples.

The chain uses TRBV9 and TRBJ2-4, with D unclear. V gave up 0 bases and J gave up 0 bases, with 10 bases separating them. CDR3 size: 16 residues. Germline V CDR1 and CDR2: SGDLS, YYNGEE. CDR3 sequence reads: CASSVGPGLAKNIQYF. The CDR3, as DNA: TGTGCCAGCAGCGTAGGCCCGGGCTTAGCCAAAAACATTCAGTACTTC.

This sequence joins TRBV2 and TRBJ2-5, with D perhaps TRBD1 (5 bases). The CDR3 runs to 12 residues. From germline, CDR1 is SNHLY and CDR2 FYNNEI. Between the trimmed V and J ends, which lost 8 bases and 1 base, there was a span of 8 bases. The CDR3 DNA reads as TGTGCCAGCGCAGGGTCCCAAGAGACCCAGTACTTC. Translating it yields CASAGSQETQYF.

The chain is built from TRBV27 and TRBJ2-7, with D unresolved. Germline V CDR1 and CDR2: MNHEY, SMNVEV (reference sequence). V lost 10 bases, J lost 2 bases, and 9 bases lay in between. The CDR3 runs to 11 residues. The CDR3: CATDGTYEQYF. The CDR3 region has the DNA TGTGCCACGGACGGAACCTACGAGCAGTACTTC.

The J gene is TRBJ1-3, the V gene TRBV5-6; possibly TRBD1 for D (5 bases). The V gene's germline CDR1 is SGHDT and CDR2 YYEEEE. V was shortened by 0 bases and J by 0 bases, with 13 bases between the two germline ends. This CDR3 is 17 amino acids long. The CDR3 sequence is CASSLGQSQISGNTIYF. The DNA for the CDR3 is TGTGCCAGCAGCTTGGGACAGTCCCAAATCTCTGGAAACACCATATATTTT.

The V gene is TRBV10-3, the J gene TRBJ1-4; D not certain. The CDR3 has 15 residues. V was trimmed by 0 bases and J by 7 bases, leaving 12 bases between them. Germline V lookup: CDR1 ENHRY, CDR2 SYGVKD. This chain's CDR3 is CAISESPDRGEKLFF. DNA of the CDR3: TGTGCCATCAGTGAGTCCCCGGATCGGGGTGAAAAACTGTTTTTT.

The chain has TRBV27 and TRBJ2-2; the D is unclear. This CDR3 is 16 amino acids long. With 7 bases removed from V and 0 bases from J, the gap between germline ends came to 15 bases. Germline V gene sequence: CDR1 MNHEY, CDR2 SMNVEV (reference sequence). The CDR3 loop is CASTTLYRANTGELFF. Here the CDR3 DNA reads TGTGCCAGCACCACACTTTATCGCGCGAACACCGGGGAGCTGTTTTTT.

The CDR3 spells CASSPTDRSNQPQHF. The CDR3, as DNA: TGTGCCAGCAGTCCCACAGACAGGAGCAATCAGCCCCAGCATTTT. The chain combines TRBV6-5 with TRBJ1-5; tentative D call: TRBD1 (6 bases). The germline V and J ends were trimmed by 5 bases and 1 base, with 12 bases remaining between them. Germline V gene sequence: CDR1 MNHEY, CDR2 SVGAGI. The CDR3 runs 15 residues.

The chain employs TRBV7-9 and TRBJ2-2; 9 bases agree with TRBD2. After removal of 5 bases from V and 1 base from J, the junction contained 5 bases not matched to a gene. This CDR3 is built from 16 residues. CDR1 and CDR2 from the germline V gene are SEHNR and FQNEAQ (reference sequence). The CDR3: CASSLTSGVNTGELFF. In nucleotides, the CDR3 is TGTGCCAGCAGCCTGACTAGCGGAGTGAACACCGGGGAGCTGTTTTTT.

This clone was picked up a small number of times. This chain links TRBV19 with TRBJ1-1, with D uncertain. There are 12 residues in the CDR3. V lost 6 bases and J lost 2, with 7 bases in between. The germline gives CDR1 LNHDA, CDR2 SQIVND (reference sequence). Here the CDR3 DNA reads TGTGCCAGTAGGGAACCTAACACTGAAGCTTTCTTT. Translating gives CASREPNTEAFF.

The chain is built from TRBV27 and TRBJ1-5; TRBD1 might be the D (5 bases). This CDR3 region has 15 residues. Trimming stripped 2 bases from V and 6 bases from J, with 14 bases between. CDR1 MNHEY and CDR2 SMNVEV come from the germline V gene (reference sequence). CDR3 region: CASSLGSGIFQPQHF. The CDR3 DNA is TGTGCCAGCAGTTTAGGCTCAGGGATTTTTCAGCCCCAGCATTTT.

A word on this clone: The sample holds other DNA sequences that translate to the same CDR3. This rearrangement joins TRBV28 to TRBJ2-3; the D gene is possibly TRBD1 (6 bases). The CDR3 loop spans 14 amino acids. Germline values: CDR1 MDHEN, CDR2 SYDVKM. The ends were cut back, 4 bases at V and 1 base at J, with 9 bases in the middle. CDR3 DNA: TGTGCCAGCAGTTCCGGACAGCGCACAGATACGCAGTATTTT. This translates into CASSSGQRTDTQYF. Based on the CDR3 plus reference TRBV28 and TRBJ2-3, the full variable domain is DVKVTQSSRYLVKRTGEKVFLECVQDMDHENMFWYRQDPGLGLRLIYFSYDVKMKEKGDIPEGYSVSREKKERFSLILESASTNQTSMYLCASSSGQRTDTQYFGPGTRLTVL.

The chain couples TRBV27 to TRBJ2-1, with 12 nucleotides matching TRBD2. This CDR3 has 20 amino acids. Germline CDR1 reads MNHEY; CDR2 reads SMNVEV (reference sequence). After removal of 0 bases from V and 0 bases from J, the junction contained 9 bases not matched to a gene. The CDR3 is CASSLSGLAGGGSSYNEQFF. The CDR3 DNA sequence: TGTGCCAGCAGTTTATCGGGGCTAGCGGGAGGGGGGAGCTCCTACAATGAGCAGTTCTTC.

The CDR3 DNA is TGTGCCAGCAGTTCTCTGGACGGTAATTCACCCCTCCACTTT. This codes for CASSSLDGNSPLHF. This rearrangement joins TRBV27 to TRBJ1-6, with unresolved D. The CDR3 has 14 amino acids. Trimming cost V 4 bases and J 6 bases, with 10 bases left between them. CDR1 is MNHEY, CDR2 SMNVEV, per germline (reference sequence).

The genes are TRBV2 and TRBJ2-7; 11 bases match TRBD2. Germline CDR1 and CDR2: SNHLY and FYNNEI. The CDR3 is made up of 15 amino acids. J gave up 2 bases and V 6 bases, and 6 bases lay outside the gene matches. In DNA, the CDR3 is TGTGCCAGCAGAGTTACGACTAGCGGGACCTACGAGCAGTACTTC. This encodes CASRVTTSGTYEQYF.